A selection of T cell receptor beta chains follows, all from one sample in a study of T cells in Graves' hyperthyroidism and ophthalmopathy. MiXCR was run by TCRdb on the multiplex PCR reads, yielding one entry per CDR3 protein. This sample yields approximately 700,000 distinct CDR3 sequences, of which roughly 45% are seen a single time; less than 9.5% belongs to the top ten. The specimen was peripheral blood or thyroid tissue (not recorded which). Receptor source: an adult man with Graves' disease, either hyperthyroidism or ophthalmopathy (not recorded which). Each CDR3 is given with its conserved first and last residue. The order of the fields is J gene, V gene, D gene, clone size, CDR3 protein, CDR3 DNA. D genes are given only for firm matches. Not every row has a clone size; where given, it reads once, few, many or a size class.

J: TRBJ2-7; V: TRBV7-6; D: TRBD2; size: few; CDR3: CASSSPTSGAYEQYF; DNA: TGTGCCAGCAGCTCGCCCACTAGCGGGGCCTACGAGCAGTACTTC
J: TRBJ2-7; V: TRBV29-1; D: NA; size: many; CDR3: CSVEDQVTFYEQYF; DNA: TGCAGCGTTGAAGATCAGGTGACATTCTACGAGCAGTACTTC
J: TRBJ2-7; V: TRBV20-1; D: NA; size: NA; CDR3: CSARDGAYEQYF; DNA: TGCAGTGCTAGAGATGGGGCGTACGAGCAGTACTTC
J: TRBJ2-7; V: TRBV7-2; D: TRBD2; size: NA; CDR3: CASSWGTSGVYEQYF; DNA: TGTGCCAGCAGCTGGGGGACTAGCGGGGTCTACGAGCAGTACTTC
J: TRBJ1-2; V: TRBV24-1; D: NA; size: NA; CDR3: CASTPDTYYGYTF; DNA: TGTGCCAGCACTCCCGACACCTACTATGGCTACACCTTC
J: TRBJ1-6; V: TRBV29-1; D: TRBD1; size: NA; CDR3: CSAGQGNNSPLHF; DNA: TGCAGCGCCGGACAGGGGAATAATTCACCCCTCCACTTT
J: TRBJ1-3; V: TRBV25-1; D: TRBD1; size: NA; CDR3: CVGQGLSGNTIYF; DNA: TGTGTCGGACAGGGTCTCTCTGGAAACACCATATATTTT
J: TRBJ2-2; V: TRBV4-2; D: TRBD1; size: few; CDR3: CASSQTGVAAGELFF; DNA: TGTGCCAGCAGCCAAACAGGGGTTGCAGCCGGGGAGCTGTTTTTT
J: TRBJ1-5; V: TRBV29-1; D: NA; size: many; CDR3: CSVGWGGNQPQHF; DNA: TGCAGCGTTGGTTGGGGCGGCAATCAGCCCCAGCATTTT
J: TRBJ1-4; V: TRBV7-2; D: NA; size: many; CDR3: CASSLAQQNEKLFF; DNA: TGTGCCAGCAGCTTAGCACAGCAAAATGAAAAACTGTTTTTT
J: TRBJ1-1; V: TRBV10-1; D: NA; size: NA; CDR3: CASSEYGGVGTEAFF; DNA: TGCGCCAGCAGTGAATATGGGGGGGTCGGCACTGAAGCTTTCTTT
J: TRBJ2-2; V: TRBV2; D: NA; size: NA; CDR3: CASSELSGSTGELFF; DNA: TGTGCCAGCAGTGAATTGAGCGGAAGCACCGGGGAGCTGTTTTTT
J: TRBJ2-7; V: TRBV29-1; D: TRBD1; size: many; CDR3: CSGAMDRGYEQYF; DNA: TGCAGCGGAGCTATGGACAGGGGATACGAGCAGTACTTC
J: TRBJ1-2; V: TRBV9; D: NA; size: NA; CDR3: CASSVDRNRDNYGYTF; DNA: TGTGCCAGCAGCGTAGACCGAAACAGGGATAACTATGGCTACACCTTC
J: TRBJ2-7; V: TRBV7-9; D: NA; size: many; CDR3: CASSLAVDYEQYF; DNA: TGTGCCAGCAGCTTAGCGGTTGACTACGAGCAGTACTTC
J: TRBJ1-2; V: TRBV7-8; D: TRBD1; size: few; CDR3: CASRRQGSYGYTF; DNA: TGTGCCAGCAGAAGACAGGGGAGCTATGGCTACACCTTC
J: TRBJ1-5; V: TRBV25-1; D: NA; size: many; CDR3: CASSEYGQPQHF; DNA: TGTGCCAGCAGTGAATATGGTCAGCCCCAGCATTTT
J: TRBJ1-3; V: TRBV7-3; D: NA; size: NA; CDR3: CASSLTGVFSGNTIYF; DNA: TGTGCCAGCAGCTTAACAGGGGTCTTCTCTGGAAACACCATATATTTT
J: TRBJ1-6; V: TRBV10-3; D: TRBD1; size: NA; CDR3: CAIGDRDRSPLHF; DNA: TGTGCCATCGGTGACCGGGACAGGTCACCCCTCCACTTT
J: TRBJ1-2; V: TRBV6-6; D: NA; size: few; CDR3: CASSYTPRVGYTF; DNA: TGTGCCAGCAGTTACACCCCGAGGGTAGGCTACACCTTC
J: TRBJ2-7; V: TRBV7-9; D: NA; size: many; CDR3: CASSSDTNEQYF; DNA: TGTGCCAGCAGCTCCGACACGAACGAGCAGTACTTC
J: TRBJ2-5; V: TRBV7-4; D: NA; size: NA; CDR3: CASSGTGSQYF; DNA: TGTGCCAGCAGCGGAACGGGGTCCCAGTACTTC
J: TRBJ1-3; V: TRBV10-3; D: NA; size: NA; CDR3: CAIGTSGLGVSGNTIYF; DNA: TGTGCCATAGGGACTAGCGGGTTAGGAGTCTCTGGAAACACCATATATTTT
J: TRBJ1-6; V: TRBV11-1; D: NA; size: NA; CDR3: CASSLADSWNSPLHF; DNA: TGTGCCAGCAGCTTAGCGGACAGTTGGAATTCACCCCTCCACTTT
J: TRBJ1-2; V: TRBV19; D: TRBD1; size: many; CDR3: CASGSGTVDGYTF; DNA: TGTGCCAGCGGCTCCGGGACAGTCGATGGCTACACCTTC
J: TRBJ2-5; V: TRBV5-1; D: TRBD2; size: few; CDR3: CASSPGTSSAETQYF; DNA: TGCGCCAGCAGCCCCGGGACTAGCAGTGCGGAGACCCAGTACTTC
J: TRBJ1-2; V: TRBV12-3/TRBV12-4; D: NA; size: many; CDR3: CASSLGRNYGYTF; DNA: TGTGCCAGCAGCTTAGGGCGGAACTATGGCTACACCTTC
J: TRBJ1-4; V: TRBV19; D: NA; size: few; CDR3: CASSSWTATNEKLFF; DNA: TGTGCCAGTAGTTCCTGGACAGCAACTAATGAAAAACTGTTTTTT
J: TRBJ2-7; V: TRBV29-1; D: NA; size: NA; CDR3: CSVHSSYEQYF; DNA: TGCAGCGTCCACAGCTCCTACGAGCAGTACTTC
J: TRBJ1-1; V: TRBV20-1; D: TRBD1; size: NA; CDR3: CSARARQGANTEAFF; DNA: TGCAGTGCTAGAGCCCGACAGGGGGCTAACACTGAAGCTTTCTTT
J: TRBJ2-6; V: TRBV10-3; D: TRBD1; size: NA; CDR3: CASGTLTGGRSGANVLTF; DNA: TGTGCCAGCGGTACCCTGACAGGGGGCAGGTCTGGGGCCAACGTCCTGACTTTC
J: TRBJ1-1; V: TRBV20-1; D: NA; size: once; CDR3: CSAVKEYTEAFF; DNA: TGCAGTGCTGTAAAAGAGTACACTGAAGCTTTCTTT
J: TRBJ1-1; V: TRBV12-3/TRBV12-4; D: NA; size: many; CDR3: CASSQHQGPNTEAFF; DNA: TGTGCCAGCAGTCAGCATCAGGGTCCGAACACTGAAGCTTTCTTT